A selection of T cell receptor beta chains follows, all from one sample in a study of identical twins. TCRdb reanalysed the 5' RACE reads using MiXCR and keeps one entry per CDR3 protein. The sample has around 340,000 distinct CDR3 sequences, about 12% seen once. This same sample was also taken into another study, of yellow fever vaccine responses in identical twins.

The sequencing input was CD8+ T cells sorted from blood. The receptors were gathered from a woman aged 18-35 years in good health. The CDR3 runs from the conserved cysteine through the conserved F or W. The D gene is left open where the match is weak. The size of a clone is reported for some rows only, either as once, few or many, or as a class for expanded clones.

-,TRBJ2-3,TRBD1,TRBV6-2/TRBV6-3,TGTGCCAGCATGTCAGGGGGCGCGAGCACAGATACGCAGTATTTT,CASMSGGASTDTQYF
many,TRBJ2-1,-,TRBV7-6,TGTGCCAGCAGCTTAAGGGGCTACTACAATGAGCAGTTCTTC,CASSLRGYYNEQFF
few,TRBJ1-1,-,TRBV24-1,TGTGCCACCAGTGTGACATCTGAAGCTTTCTTT,CATSVTSEAFF
-,TRBJ1-1,-,TRBV7-8,TGTGCCAGCAGCTCCATGGACAGCTACACTGAAGCTTTCTTT,CASSSMDSYTEAFF
many,TRBJ1-1,-,TRBV27,TGTGCCAGCAGTTTCTACAGGGACACTGAAGCTTTCTTT,CASSFYRDTEAFF
-,TRBJ1-5,-,TRBV15,TGTGCCACCAGCAGAGTGAGACAAGATCAGCCCCAGCATTTT,CATSRVRQDQPQHF
few,TRBJ2-7,TRBD2,TRBV19,TGTGCCAGTAGTGGCGGACTAGCGGGAGCGGGTGAGCAGTACTTC,CASSGGLAGAGEQYF
many,TRBJ2-1,-,TRBV29-1,TGCAGCGTTGAAGATCCCGTGGGTGAGCAGTTCTTC,CSVEDPVGEQFF
few,TRBJ2-3,TRBD2,TRBV15,TGTGCCACCAGCAGATCCGGGACTAGCGGGAGTTTGGCGGCAGATACGCAGTATTTT,CATSRSGTSGSLAADTQYF
few,TRBJ2-1,-,TRBV12-3/TRBV12-4,TGTGCCAGCAGTTTATCCCGCTATTCAGGGGTCACCAATGAGCAGTTCTTC,CASSLSRYSGVTNEQFF
-,TRBJ2-1,TRBD1,TRBV9,TGTGCCAGCAGCGCGGGGCCGGGACAGGGGCTTGGTGAGCAGTTCTTC,CASSAGPGQGLGEQFF
-,TRBJ2-3,-,TRBV28,TGTGCCAGCAGTTTGTTGGGGGCGCCCCATACGCAGTATTTT,CASSLLGAPHTQYF
-,TRBJ2-1,-,TRBV28,TGTGCCAGCAGTTTGGTAGGGTTATACAATGAGCAGTTCTTC,CASSLVGLYNEQFF
-,TRBJ2-7,TRBD2,TRBV5-1,TGCGCCAGCAGCCCCCAAACCCTAGCGGGATCCTACGAGCAGTACTTC,CASSPQTLAGSYEQYF
-,TRBJ1-1,-,TRBV5-5,TGTGCCAGCAGCTTGGCGTCCCTCTATCACAGAGGGACTGAAGCTTTCTTT,CASSLASLYHRGTEAFF
many,TRBJ2-7,TRBD1,TRBV7-8,TGTGCCAGCAGCCCCGGGGTACAGGGGTCCTACGAGCAGTACTTC,CASSPGVQGSYEQYF
few,TRBJ2-1,TRBD2,TRBV2,TGTGCCAGCAGTGGACTAGCCCCTAGCTCCTACAATGAGCAGTTCTTC,CASSGLAPSSYNEQFF
-,TRBJ2-7,TRBD2,TRBV6-1,TGTGCCAGCAGTGAAGCGGGGAGCGGGGGTGCCGAGCAGTACTTC,CASSEAGSGGAEQYF
-,TRBJ1-6,TRBD1,TRBV20-1,TGCAGTGCTAGAGGCCAAGGGGGCGAAGGTTCACCCCTCCACTTT,CSARGQGGEGSPLHF
few,TRBJ2-3,-,TRBV11-1,TGTGCCAGCAGCTTAGGATCAACGGGATCTGATACGCAGTATTTT,CASSLGSTGSDTQYF
few,TRBJ1-2,-,TRBV20-1,TGCAGTGCTAGAGATCGGGAGGGGCCAATAGCTAACTATGGCTACACCTTC,CSARDREGPIANYGYTF
-,TRBJ1-5,-,TRBV21-1,TGTGCCAGCAGCAAAGGCGCGGGGCCGCCTTTAATGGCCCAGCATTTT,CASSKGAGPPLMAQHF
-,TRBJ2-3,-,TRBV29-1,TGCAGCGTTGAAATTTCGGATACGCAGTATTTT,CSVEISDTQYF
-,TRBJ2-1,TRBD2,TRBV3-1,TGTGCCCTCTGTTTCCGGGGTAGCGGGGGGCGGGGGTACAATGAGCAGTTCTTC,CALCFRGSGGRGYNEQFF
few,TRBJ2-2,TRBD1,TRBV9,TGTGCCAGCAGCGTAGTCTCGCATGGACAGGGGTTCACCGGGGAGCTGTTTTTT,CASSVVSHGQGFTGELFF
few,TRBJ2-1,-,TRBV27,TGTGCCAGCAGTTTGGGGGGCGAGTTCAATGAGCAGTTCTTC,CASSLGGEFNEQFF
few,TRBJ1-1,TRBD1,TRBV2,TGTGCCAGCAGCGATAACAGGGGGCCGAGCACTGAAGCTTTCTTT,CASSDNRGPSTEAFF
few,TRBJ2-1,TRBD2,TRBV28,TGTGCCAGCAGTTCCTGGGAGCGGGAGGGCAGAGAGCAGTTCTTC,CASSSWEREGREQFF
-,TRBJ2-1,TRBD2,TRBV15,TGTGCCACCAGCAGAGATCAAGCGGGAGTCTCAAATGAGCAGTTCTTC,CATSRDQAGVSNEQFF
many,TRBJ1-1,TRBD1,TRBV12-3/TRBV12-4,TGTGCCAGCAGTTTCTGGAGGACAGGGCCTGGCACTGAAGCTTTCTTT,CASSFWRTGPGTEAFF
-,TRBJ1-1,-,TRBV5-6,TGTGCCAGCAGCGCCAGGGTTCGTCGGAACACTGAAGCTTTCTTT,CASSARVRRNTEAFF
few,TRBJ2-3,TRBD2,TRBV27,TGTGCCAGCAGTCCCCATAGCGGGGGAGATACAGATACGCAGTATTTT,CASSPHSGGDTDTQYF
-,TRBJ2-4,-,TRBV28,TGTGCCAGCAGTTCTAGGGAAAATTTTCAGTACTTC,CASSSRENFQYF